Listed below are T cell receptor beta chains from one sample, sequenced in a study of blood T cell repertoires in COVID-19. Only in-frame clones appear in the TCRdb table, and some are missing; sequencing was by immunoSEQ multiplex PCR. This sample carries about 190,000 clones, 84% of them seen once, and the ten largest clones take about 20%. Sequenced sample: peripheral blood. The receptors shown here come from a human donor in a cohort sampled during active COVID-19. Both conserved end residues are part of each CDR3. The D gene is left open where the match is weak. A row's size may be missing; if present it is once, few, many or a size class.

d_gene	j_gene	v_gene	abundance	CDR3nt	CDR3aa
TRBD1	TRBJ2-5	TRBV5-1	once	TGCGCCAGCAGGTCCCAGGGAAACCCGGGACAGAACCAAGAGACCCAGTACTTC	CASRSQGNPGQNQETQYF
NA	TRBJ2-1	TRBV27	NA	TGTGCCAGCAGTTTTGACGGGACATCCTACAATGAGCAGTTCTTC	CASSFDGTSYNEQFF
NA	TRBJ2-1	TRBV5-1	NA	TGCGCCAGCGCCACAGGACAAAACAATGAGCAGTTCTTC	CASATGQNNEQFF
NA	TRBJ1-5	TRBV11-2	NA	TGTGCCAGCAGCTTTCCTGCTGACAGGTTGAATCAGCCCCAGCATTTT	CASSFPADRLNQPQHF
TRBD2	TRBJ2-1	TRBV11-2	once	TGTGCCAGCAGCTTAGCCCTAGGACTAGCGGCCTACAATGAGCAGTTCTTC	CASSLALGLAAYNEQFF
NA	TRBJ1-3	TRBV6-5	NA	TGTGCCAGCAGTTCGGGAATATCTGGAAACACCATATATTTT	CASSSGISGNTIYF
TRBD2	TRBJ2-1	TRBV3-1/TRBV3-2	NA	TGTGCCAGCAGCCCCTCGGTAGCGGGACGGTACAATGAGCAGTTCTTC	CASSPSVAGRYNEQFF
TRBD1	TRBJ2-7	TRBV5-1	NA	TGCGCCAGCAGCGCTGGACAGGGCCCTACCTACGAGCAGTACTTC	CASSAGQGPTYEQYF
TRBD1	TRBJ1-4	TRBV6-6	NA	TGTGCCAGCAGTTACCTCGGGACAGGGGAAGGTGAAAAACTGTTTTTT	CASSYLGTGEGEKLFF
NA	TRBJ1-3	TRBV28	NA	TGTGCCAGCAGTTTCCGACAGGCTACCTCTGGAAACACCATATATTTT	CASSFRQATSGNTIYF
TRBD1	TRBJ2-7	TRBV4-1	NA	TGCGCCAGCAGCCAAGCCAGGGGGATCCACGAGCAGTACTTC	CASSQARGIHEQYF
NA	TRBJ1-4	TRBV5-1	NA	TGCGCCAGCAGCGTTATTACAGGCGGTGGAAATGAAAAACTGTTTTTT	CASSVITGGGNEKLFF
NA	TRBJ1-5	TRBV28	NA	TGTGCCAGCAGTTTCTTAGGGGGGGGCTATAGCAATCAGCCCCAGCATTTT	CASSFLGGGYSNQPQHF
NA	TRBJ1-2	TRBV7-9	NA	TGTGCCAGCAGCTTATCGGGGGGCCAGTACTATGGCTACACCTTC	CASSLSGGQYYGYTF
NA	TRBJ1-1	TRBV24-1	NA	TGTGCCACCAGTGTCGGGAACACTGAAGCTTTCTTT	CATSVGNTEAFF
NA	TRBJ2-1	TRBV18	NA	TGTGCCAGCTCACCTACTCGGAGCTCCTACAATGAGCAGTTCTTC	CASSPTRSSYNEQFF
NA	TRBJ1-5	TRBV30	few	TGTGCCTGGAGTGTACCCAGGCCCAGCAATCAGCCCCAGCATTTT	CAWSVPRPSNQPQHF
NA	TRBJ2-7	TRBV10-3	once	TGTGCCATCACTCCCGGAGGGGCTAACGAGCAGTACTTC	CAITPGGANEQYF
NA	TRBJ2-2	TRBV2	NA	TGTGCCAGCAGTGAGGTTTCAGGGATCGGGGAGCTGTTTTTT	CASSEVSGIGELFF
NA	TRBJ2-5	TRBV5-1	NA	TGCGCCAGCAGCTTCCAGGGAGGCGAGACCCAGTACTTC	CASSFQGGETQYF
NA	TRBJ2-1	TRBV5-4	NA	TGTGCCAGCAGCTTGACGGTACGTGAGCAGTTCTTC	CASSLTVREQFF
NA	TRBJ1-2	TRBV28	NA	TGTGCCAGCCGCCGTTGGGACACCAACTATGGCTACACCTTC	CASRRWDTNYGYTF
TRBD1	TRBJ1-1	TRBV24-1	NA	TGTGCCACCAGTGATCAGGGGGGTAACGATATTGACACTGAAGCTTTCTTT	CATSDQGGNDIDTEAFF
TRBD1	TRBJ1-4	TRBV18	NA	TGTGCCAGCTCACTTTGGAACAGAGGGGGCGAAAAACTGTTTTTT	CASSLWNRGGEKLFF
NA	TRBJ2-1	TRBV18	NA	TGTGCCAGCTCACCGCAGCAGGGCCCCTACAATGAGCAGTTCTTC	CASSPQQGPYNEQFF
NA	TRBJ2-1	TRBV18	NA	TGTGCCAGCTCACCACCGGCCGTTAATGAGCAGTTCTTC	CASSPPAVNEQFF
TRBD2	TRBJ2-1	TRBV9	NA	TGTGCCAGCAGCCCAGGGACTAGCGGAGGTTGGACTTACAATGAGCAGTTCTTC	CASSPGTSGGWTYNEQFF
TRBD2	TRBJ2-7	TRBV11-2	NA	TGTGCCAGCAGCAGATTACTAGCGGGCAATACCTACGAGCAGTACTTC	CASSRLLAGNTYEQYF
TRBD2	TRBJ2-1	TRBV5-1	few	TGCGCCAGCAGCTTTGTTGGACTAGCGGGAGTCTACAATGAGCAGTTCTTC	CASSFVGLAGVYNEQFF
NA	TRBJ2-1	TRBV28	NA	TGTGCGAGCGGCCCCTCCTACAATGAGCAGTTCTTC	CASGPSYNEQFF
TRBD1	TRBJ1-2	TRBV5-1	NA	TGCGCCAGCAGCTGGGACAGCGGCTACACCTTC	CASSWDSGYTF
NA	TRBJ2-1	TRBV20-1	NA	TGCAGTGCCGGACAGATCAATGAGCAGTTCTTC	CSAGQINEQFF